These 18 T cell receptor beta chains were sequenced from one sample in a study of cytomegalovirus exposure and HLA in healthy donors. Amplification used 60 Vbeta primers and 13 Jbeta primers. Data came from immunoSEQ multiplex PCR; TCRdb stores just in-frame clones and leaves some out. The sample records about 170,000 clones, approximately 70% being singletons. Sequenced input: PBMCs. Receptors were obtained from a man aged 35 to 55 in good health and CMV-seropositive.

This chain uses TRBV5-6 with TRBJ1-2; D gene uncertain. Deletions cut 2 bases from V and 7 bases from J, with 12 bases between. CDR1 and CDR2 (germline): SGHDT, YYEEEE. The CDR3 contains 13 residues. The CDR3 loop is CASSLGQEGGYTF. The CDR3 DNA follows: TGTGCCAGCAGCTTAGGCCAGGAGGGTGGCTACACCTTC.

This clone was seen a handful of times. The genes are TRBV6-1 and TRBJ2-7, with D possibly TRBD2 on 7 matching bases. The germline V gene has CDR1 MNHNS and CDR2 SASEGT. The CDR3 consists of 14 residues. The V end was cut by 6 bases, the J end by 5 bases, with 17 bases between. In DNA form, the CDR3 reads TGTGCCAGCAGCAAAAGGGGGGGGGTCCACGAGCAGTACTTC. As protein: CASSKRGGVHEQYF.

This clone was seen just once. This chain connects TRBV9 to TRBJ2-2; TRBD1 aligns across 8 bases. CDR3 length: 15 residues. The J segment lost 5 bases and the V segment lost 4 bases, leaving 7 bases of the junction unmatched. Germline-derived CDR1 and CDR2 are SGDLS and YYNGEE. The CDR3 loop is CASSPRWTGTGELFF. The DNA for the CDR3 is TGTGCCAGCAGCCCTCGATGGACAGGGACCGGGGAGCTGTTTTTT.

With regard to this clone: The junction does not match germline at one end; this may be a read error. The J gene is TRBJ1-4, the V gene TRBV7-7, with 8 positions matching TRBD1. CDR1 is SSHAT, CDR2 FNYEAQ, per germline (reference sequence). This CDR3 has 13 residues. In DNA form, the CDR3 reads TGTGCTAGCAGCCCTTTGACAGGGGAAGAAACTGTTTTT. Residues: CASSPLTGEETVF. The variable domain in full, with the rest retrieved from reference TRBV7-7 and TRBJ1-4, is GAGVSQSPRYKVTKRGQDVTLRCDPISSHATLYWYQQALGQGPEFLTYFNYEAQPDKSGLPSDRFSAERPEGSISTLTIQRTEQRDSAMYRCASSPLTGEETVFGSGTQLSVL.

J is TRBJ1-1 and V is TRBV25-1; 7 nucleotides agree with TRBD1. Germline assignment: CDR1 MGHDK and CDR2 SYGVNS. With 6 bases clipped from V and 1 base from J, the junction kept 5 bases outside the gene matches. The CDR3 covers 14 residues. This chain's CDR3 is CASRRDSQNTEAFF. In DNA form, the CDR3 reads TGTGCCAGCAGGCGGGACAGCCAGAACACTGAAGCTTTCTTT.

This chain uses TRBV5-1 with TRBJ1-1; D is unresolved. The CDR3 totals 14 residues. The germline V and J ends were trimmed by 5 bases and 1 base, with 12 bases remaining between them. CDR1 is SGHRS, CDR2 YFSETQ, per germline. The CDR3 here is CASRPGWGNTEAFF. CDR3 nucleotide sequence: TGCGCCAGCAGGCCGGGATGGGGGAACACTGAAGCTTTCTTT.

V gene TRBV6-5 combines with J gene TRBJ1-2, with 8 nucleotides matching TRBD1. The CDR3 length is 13 residues. Germline V gives CDR1 MNHEY, CDR2 SVGAGI. V was clipped by 5 bases and J by 6 bases; unmatched bases: 5. This CDR3 is CASSMTGVNGYTF. The CDR3 DNA follows: TGTGCCAGCAGTATGACAGGGGTTAATGGCTACACCTTC.

This chain connects TRBV7-8 to TRBJ1-4; weak D call: TRBD1 (5 bases). CDR3 size: 14 residues. V dropped 2 bases and J dropped 7 bases, with 11 bases sitting between them. From germline, CDR1 is SGHVS and CDR2 FQNEAQ. The CDR3 DNA reads as TGTGCCAGCAGCTTAAACAGGTCGCCTGAAAAACTGTTTTTT. Amino acid sequence: CASSLNRSPEKLFF.

This clone turned up a few times. The V gene is TRBV5-4, the J gene TRBJ1-1; 8 bases align to TRBD1. CDR1 is SGHNT and CDR2 is YYREEE in the germline V gene (reference sequence). This CDR3 region has 16 residues. V lost 4 bases, J lost 0 bases, and 8 bases stayed unmatched. The CDR3 region has the DNA TGTGCCAGCAGCCCCACAGGGGGTACCATGAACACTGAAGCTTTCTTT. Its protein is CASSPTGGTMNTEAFF.

This clone was recorded a few times. The genes are TRBV19 and TRBJ1-1; TRBD1 might be the D (5 bases). This CDR3 has 14 amino acids. Trimming took 3 bases from V and 5 from J, leaving 13 bases between them. Germline V lookup: CDR1 LNHDA, CDR2 SQIVND (reference sequence). CDR3 region: CASSIGGVGTEAFF. The CDR3 DNA reads as TGTGCCAGTAGTATCGGAGGGGTAGGTACTGAAGCTTTCTTT.

The chain couples TRBV6-1 to TRBJ1-1; 7 bases align to TRBD1. V lost 6 bases to trimming and J lost 7 bases; unmatched junction nucleotides: 5. This CDR3 region has 12 residues. Germline V CDR1 and CDR2: MNHNS, SASEGT. CDR3 residues: CASRGTAREAFF. Here the CDR3 DNA reads TGTGCCAGCAGGGGGACAGCCCGTGAAGCTTTCTTT.

This clone was recorded a few times. This rearrangement joins TRBV11-2 to TRBJ2-3, with D tentatively TRBD1 (6 bases). Germline V gives CDR1 SGHAT, CDR2 FQNNGV. The CDR3 has 14 amino acids. V lost 5 bases to trimming and J lost 2 bases, with 11 bases between them. Written as DNA, the CDR3 is TGTGCCAGCAGCCGTTCAGGGGCCACAGATACGCAGTATTTT. This encodes CASSRSGATDTQYF. Full variable domain (missing parts from reference TRBV11-2 and TRBJ2-3): EAGVAQSPRYKIIEKRQSVAFWCNPISGHATLYWYQQILGQGPKLLIQFQNNGVVDDSQLPKDRFSAERLKGVDSTLKIQPAKLEDSAVYLCASSRSGATDTQYFGPGTRLTVL.

CDR3 loop: CASKGGAREEFF. CDR3 DNA sequence: TGTGCCAGCAAGGGGGGGGCCCGGGAGGAGTTCTTC. The chain carries TRBV2 and TRBJ2-1; D perhaps matches TRBD2 (7 bases). This CDR3 has 12 residues. V lost 7 bases and J lost 14, with 18 bases in between. Looked up from germline, CDR1 is SNHLY and CDR2 is FYNNEI.

The CDR3 nucleotides are TGTGCCAGCAGCCGAGGGGGTTACGAGCAGTACTTC. Translating gives CASSRGGYEQYF. The V and J genes are TRBV7-2 and TRBJ2-7; perhaps TRBD1 as D (6 bases). CDR1 and CDR2 from the germline V gene are SGHTA and FQGNSA. The V and J ends lost 5 bases and 4 bases respectively, with 9 bases between them. The CDR3 is 12 residues long. Filled out from reference TRBV7-2 and TRBJ2-7, the complete variable domain reads GAGVSQSPSNKVTEKGKDVELRCDPISGHTALYWYRQSLGQGLEFLIYFQGNSAPDKSGLPSDRFSAERTGGSVSTLTIQRTQQEDSAVYLCASSRGGYEQYFGPGTRLTVT.

The CDR3, as DNA: TGTGCCAGCACCGTTCCGGACAGGGAAAACTATGGCTACACCTTC. Encoded protein: CASTVPDRENYGYTF. V usage is TRBV6-1 and J usage is TRBJ1-2; TRBD1 matches at 8 bases. Germline V gene lookup returns CDR1 MNHNS and CDR2 SASEGT. J lost 2 bases, V lost 7 bases, and 9 bases had no gene match. The CDR3 has 15 residues.

The rearrangement joins TRBV7-2 to TRBJ1-1, with 8 bases lining up with TRBD1. Trimming cost V 5 bases and J 5 bases; bases outside gene matches: 19. Germline V gene lookup returns CDR1 SGHTA and CDR2 FQGNSA. The CDR3 covers 18 residues. The CDR3, as DNA: TGTGCCAGCAGCGTAGGACCAGGGGGCGCCTCACGGTGGACTGAAGCTTTCTTT. Its translation: CASSVGPGGASRWTEAFF.

The chain uses TRBV5-1 and TRBJ2-5; possible D gene TRBD2, 5 bases. The J call is uncertain, as TRBJ2-7 better fits the DNA end. The CDR3 is 13 amino acids. Germline values: CDR1 SGHRS, CDR2 YFSETQ. CDR3 loop: CASSGGVTYEQYF. Written as DNA, the CDR3 is TGCGCCAGCAGCGGAGGAGTTACCTACGAGCAGTACTTC.

This chain uses TRBV7-9 with TRBJ2-1; 8 nucleotides agree with TRBD1. The CDR3 runs to 16 residues. V lost 5 bases and J lost 3; bases outside the gene matches: 9. Germline loops: CDR1 SEHNR, CDR2 FQNEAQ (reference sequence). The CDR3 DNA is TGTGCCAGCAGCCGATTATCAGGGGGCCTCTACAATGAGCAGTTCTTC. It is translated as CASSRLSGGLYNEQFF.